This T cell receptor beta chain was found in a study of T cells expressing NK-cell markers. Study in general: Seven of the eight sequenced donors were classified as HCMV-seropositive, and one was classified as seronegative. Whole-study findings and limits: Among CD8+ T cells from roughly six donors, dominant NKG2C+ clonotypes accounted for about 1.0-7.0%. Also leading the CD3+CD56-NKG2C+ fraction in several donors were these clonotypes. Expanded clones of NKG2C+ T cells had an unclear HCMV specificity.

Concerning this clonotype itself: Its antigen remains unidentified.

The CDR3 is made up of 13 amino acids. Following a re-call of the 5' RACE reads, TCRdb has one entry per CDR3 protein and lacks DNA. The sample has about 460,000 distinct CDR3 sequences. This sequence joins TRBV12-3 or TRBV12-4 and TRBJ1-6. This sequence was found in a woman aged 45-59 years in good health. Sequenced material: blood T cells: a sorted CD56 or NKG2C T cell subset, CD4+ or CD8+ T cells, or bulk PBMC T cells (not recorded which). CDR3 amino acids: CASTAFYNSPLHF.